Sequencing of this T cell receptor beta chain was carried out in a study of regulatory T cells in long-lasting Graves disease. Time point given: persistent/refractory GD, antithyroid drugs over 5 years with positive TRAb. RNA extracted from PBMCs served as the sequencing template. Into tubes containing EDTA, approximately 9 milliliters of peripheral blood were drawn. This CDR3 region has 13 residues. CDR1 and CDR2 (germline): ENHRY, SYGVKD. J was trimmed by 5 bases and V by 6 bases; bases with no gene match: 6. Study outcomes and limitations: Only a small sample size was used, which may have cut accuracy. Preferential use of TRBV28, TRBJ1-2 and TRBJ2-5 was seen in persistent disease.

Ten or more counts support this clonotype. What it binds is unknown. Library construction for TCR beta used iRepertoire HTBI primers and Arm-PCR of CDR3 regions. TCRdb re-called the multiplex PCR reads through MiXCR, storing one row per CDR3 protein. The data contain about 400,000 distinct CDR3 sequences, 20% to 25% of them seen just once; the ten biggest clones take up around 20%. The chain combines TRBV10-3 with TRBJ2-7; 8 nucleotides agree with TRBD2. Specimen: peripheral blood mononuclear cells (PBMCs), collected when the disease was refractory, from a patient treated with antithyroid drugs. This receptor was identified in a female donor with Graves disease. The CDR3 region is CAISLAGLDEQYF. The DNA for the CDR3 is TGTGCCATCAGCTTAGCGGGATTGGACGAGCAGTACTTC.